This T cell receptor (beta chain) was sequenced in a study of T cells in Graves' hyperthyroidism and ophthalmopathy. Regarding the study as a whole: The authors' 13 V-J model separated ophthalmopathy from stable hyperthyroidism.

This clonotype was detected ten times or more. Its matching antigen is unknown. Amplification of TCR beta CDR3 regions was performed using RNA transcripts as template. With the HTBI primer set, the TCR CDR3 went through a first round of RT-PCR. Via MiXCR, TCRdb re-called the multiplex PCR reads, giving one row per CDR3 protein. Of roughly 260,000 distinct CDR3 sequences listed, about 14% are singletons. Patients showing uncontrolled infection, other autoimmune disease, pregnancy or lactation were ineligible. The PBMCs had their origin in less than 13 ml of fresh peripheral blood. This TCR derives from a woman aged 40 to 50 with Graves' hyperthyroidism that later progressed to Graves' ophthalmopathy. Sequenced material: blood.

The CDR3 DNA sequence: TGTGCCAGCAGCTTATACAGGGGGGCGAACACCGGGGAGCTGTTTTTT. The encoded protein is CASSLYRGANTGELFF. This rearrangement joins TRBV5-6 to TRBJ2-2; 8 bases agree with TRBD1. The CDR3 is 16 amino acids. From germline, CDR1 is SGHDT and CDR2 YYEEEE. J lost 0 bases, V lost 2 bases, and 3 bases had no gene match.